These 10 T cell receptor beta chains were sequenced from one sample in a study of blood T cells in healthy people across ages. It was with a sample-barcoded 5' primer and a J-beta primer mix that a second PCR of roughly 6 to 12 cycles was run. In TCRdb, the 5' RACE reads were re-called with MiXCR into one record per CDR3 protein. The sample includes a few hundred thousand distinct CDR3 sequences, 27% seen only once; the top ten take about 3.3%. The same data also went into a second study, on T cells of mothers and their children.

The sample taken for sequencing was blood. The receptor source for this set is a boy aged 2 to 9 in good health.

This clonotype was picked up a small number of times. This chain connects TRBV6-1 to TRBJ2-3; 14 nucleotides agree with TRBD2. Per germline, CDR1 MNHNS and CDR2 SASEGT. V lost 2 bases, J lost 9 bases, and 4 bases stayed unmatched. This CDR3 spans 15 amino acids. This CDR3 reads CASSERTSGGSTQYF. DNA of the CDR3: TGTGCCAGCAGTGAACGGACTAGCGGGGGGTCCACGCAGTATTTT.

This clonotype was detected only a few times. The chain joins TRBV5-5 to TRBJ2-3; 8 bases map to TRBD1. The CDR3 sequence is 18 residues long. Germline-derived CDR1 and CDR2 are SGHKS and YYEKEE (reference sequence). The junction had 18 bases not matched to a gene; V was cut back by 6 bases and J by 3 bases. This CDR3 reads CASTPDRGSWAGTDTQYF. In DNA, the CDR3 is TGTGCCAGCACCCCTGACAGGGGTTCTTGGGCAGGGACAGATACGCAGTATTTT.

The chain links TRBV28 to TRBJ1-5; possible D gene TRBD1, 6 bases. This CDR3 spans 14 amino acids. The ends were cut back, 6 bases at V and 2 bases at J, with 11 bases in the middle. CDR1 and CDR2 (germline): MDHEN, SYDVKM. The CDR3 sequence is CASSRNRGNQPQHF. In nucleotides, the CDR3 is TGTGCCAGCAGCCGTAACAGGGGCAATCAGCCCCAGCATTTT.

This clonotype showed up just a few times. The CDR3 protein is CASSQDSDATDTQYF. For the CDR3, the DNA is TGTGCCAGCAGCCAAGATTCGGACGCCACAGATACGCAGTATTTT. The gene calls are TRBV14 and TRBJ2-3; D unresolved. Germline CDR1 reads SGHDN; CDR2 reads FVKESK. Trimming shortened V by 0 bases and J by 2 bases, and 9 bases separated the two germline ends. This CDR3 spans 15 amino acids.

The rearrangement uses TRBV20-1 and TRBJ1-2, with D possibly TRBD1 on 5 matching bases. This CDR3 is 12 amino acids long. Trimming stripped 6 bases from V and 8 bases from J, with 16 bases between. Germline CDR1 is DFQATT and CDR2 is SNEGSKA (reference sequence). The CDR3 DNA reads TGCAGTGCAGCTTCCGGACAAGGAGGCTACACCTTC. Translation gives CSAASGQGGYTF.

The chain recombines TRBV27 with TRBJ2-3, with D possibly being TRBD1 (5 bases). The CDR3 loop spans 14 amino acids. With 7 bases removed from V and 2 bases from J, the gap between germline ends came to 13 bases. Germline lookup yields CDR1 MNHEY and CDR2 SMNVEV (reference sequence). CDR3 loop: CASNPDSITDTQYF. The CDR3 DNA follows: TGTGCCAGCAACCCTGACAGTATCACAGATACGCAGTATTTT.

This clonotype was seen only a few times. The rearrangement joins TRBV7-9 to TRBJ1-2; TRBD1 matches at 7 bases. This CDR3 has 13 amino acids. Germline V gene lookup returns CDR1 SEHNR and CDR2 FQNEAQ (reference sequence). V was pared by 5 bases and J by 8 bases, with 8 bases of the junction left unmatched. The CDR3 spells CASSGEGASGYTF. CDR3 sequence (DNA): TGTGCCAGCAGCGGGGAGGGGGCGTCGGGCTACACCTTC.

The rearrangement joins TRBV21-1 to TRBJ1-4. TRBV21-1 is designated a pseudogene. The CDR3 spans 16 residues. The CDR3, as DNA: TGTGCCAGCAGCAAAGACGGGTCGCAAAAAGTCGGAAAACTGTTTTTT. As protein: CASSKDGSQKVGKLFF.

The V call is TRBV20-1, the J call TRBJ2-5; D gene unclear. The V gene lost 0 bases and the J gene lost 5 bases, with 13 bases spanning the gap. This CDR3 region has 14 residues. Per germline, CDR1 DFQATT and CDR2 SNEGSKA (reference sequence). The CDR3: CSARDILVQETQYF. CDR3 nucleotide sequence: TGCAGTGCTAGAGATATCCTAGTCCAGGAGACCCAGTACTTC.

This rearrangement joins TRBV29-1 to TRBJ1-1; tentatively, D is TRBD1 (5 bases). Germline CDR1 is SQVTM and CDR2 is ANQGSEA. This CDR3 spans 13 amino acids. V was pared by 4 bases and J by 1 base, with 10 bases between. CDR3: CSVVRGGNTEAFF. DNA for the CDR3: TGCAGCGTTGTGAGGGGAGGGAACACTGAAGCTTTCTTT.